Following are 8 T cell receptor beta chains from one sample sequenced in a study of cytomegalovirus exposure and HLA in healthy donors. The PCR contained 60 Vbeta and 13 Jbeta primers. TCRdb's copy holds only in-frame clones and misses some; the assay was immunoSEQ multiplex PCR. Of roughly 95,000 clones in the sample, around 80% were seen once. The specimen was PBMCs. Receptors originate from a man aged 25 to 40 in good health and CMV-seropositive.

V and J are TRBV5-4 and TRBJ1-1; D is uncertain. The germline V and J ends were trimmed by 0 bases and 0 bases, with 3 bases remaining between them. The CDR3 has 13 amino acids. Looked up from germline, CDR1 is SGHNT and CDR2 is YYREEE (reference sequence). The CDR3 DNA follows: TGTGCCAGCAGCTTGGACATGAACACTGAAGCTTTCTTT. This sequence encodes CASSLDMNTEAFF.

V gene TRBV7-9 combines with J gene TRBJ1-2, with D uncertain. The CDR3 has 12 residues. V lost 3 bases and J lost 6, with 8 bases in between. Germline V gives CDR1 SEHNR, CDR2 FQNEAQ (reference sequence). CDR3 nucleotide sequence: TGTGCCAGCAGCTTGCGGGAGGATGGCTACACCTTC. This translates into CASSLREDGYTF.

The chain has TRBV19 and TRBJ1-1; 7 nucleotides agree with TRBD1. V was clipped by 3 bases and J by 5 bases; unmatched bases: 3. Per the germline V gene, CDR1 is LNHDA and CDR2 is SQIVND (reference sequence). The CDR3 spans 13 residues. CDR3 amino acids: CASSMGGQTEAFF. The CDR3 coding sequence is TGTGCCAGTAGTATGGGGGGACAGACTGAAGCTTTCTTT.

V usage is TRBV5-1 and J usage is TRBJ2-1, with 11 bases that match TRBD1. Trimming cost V 0 bases and J 7 bases; bases outside gene matches: 9. In germline, CDR1 is SGHRS, CDR2 YFSETQ. The CDR3 is 17 residues long. The CDR3: CASSLAAGTGGYNEQFF. As DNA, the CDR3 is TGCGCCAGCAGCTTGGCCGCCGGGACAGGGGGATATAATGAGCAGTTCTTC. The full variable domain, completed using reference TRBV5-1 and TRBJ2-1, is KAGVTQTPRYLIKTRGQQVTLSCSPISGHRSVSWYQQTPGQGLQFLFEYFSETQRNKGNFPGRFSGRQFSNSRSEMNVSTLELGDSALYLCASSLAAGTGGYNEQFFGPGTRLTVL.

The rearrangement joins TRBV4-1 to TRBJ2-2; unclear D gene. Germline V gene data show CDR1 as MGHRA and CDR2 as YSYEKL. The V end lost 4 bases, the J end lost 0 bases, and 15 bases lay between the germline ends. The CDR3 is 17 amino acids. The CDR3 DNA is TGCGCCAGCAGCCGCCAAGCATCACGTACGAACACCGGGGAGCTGTTTTTT. Protein product: CASSRQASRTNTGELFF.

The chain carries TRBV28 and TRBJ2-4, with D possibly matching TRBD1 (6 bases). V was cut by 5 bases and J by 9 bases, with 14 bases left in between. CDR1 MDHEN and CDR2 SYDVKM come from the germline V gene. There are 13 residues in the CDR3. For the CDR3, the DNA is TGTGCCAGCAGTGAGAGACAGGACGCCATTCAGTACTTC. Amino acids: CASSERQDAIQYF.

The rearrangement joins TRBV21-1 to TRBJ2-7; the table's D call of TRBD1 was not tested on the DNA. TRBV21-1 is deemed a pseudogene. The CDR3 length is 15 residues. The CDR3 DNA follows: TGTGCCAGCAGCAAAAACGAGGACAGGGCCTACGAGCAGTACGTC. This codes for CASSKNEDRAYEQYV.

The rearrangement links TRBV28 to TRBJ1-1; D perhaps matches TRBD1 (5 bases). Trimming removed 4 bases at V and 1 base at J, with 19 bases between. Looked up from germline, CDR1 is MDHEN and CDR2 is SYDVKM. CDR3 length: 17 residues. The CDR3 spells CASSSGGLTVWNTEAFF. The CDR3 DNA follows: TGTGCCAGCAGTTCCGGGGGTTTGACGGTGTGGAACACTGAAGCTTTCTTT.